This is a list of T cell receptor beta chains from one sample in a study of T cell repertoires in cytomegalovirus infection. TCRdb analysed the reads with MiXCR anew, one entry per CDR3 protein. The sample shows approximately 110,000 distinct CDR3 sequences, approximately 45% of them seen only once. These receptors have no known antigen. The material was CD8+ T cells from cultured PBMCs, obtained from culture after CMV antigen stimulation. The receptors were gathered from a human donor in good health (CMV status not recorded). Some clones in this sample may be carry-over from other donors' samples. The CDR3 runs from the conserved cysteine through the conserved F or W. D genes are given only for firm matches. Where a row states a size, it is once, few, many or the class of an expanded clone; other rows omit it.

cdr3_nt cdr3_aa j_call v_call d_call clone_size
TGTGCCAGCAATCGACAGGGCGCGGATAGCAATCAGCCCCAGCATTTT CASNRQGADSNQPQHF TRBJ1-5 TRBV6-1 TRBD1 NA
TGTGCCAGCAGCCCCCAGGGGGGCAATCAGCCCCAGCATTTT CASSPQGGNQPQHF TRBJ1-5 TRBV7-8 TRBD1 NA
TGTGCCAGCAGTTACGGGACAGGGAATTACGCTGAAGCTTTCTTT CASSYGTGNYAEAFF TRBJ1-1 TRBV6-8 TRBD1 NA
TGTGCCATCAGTGATTTTACTGAAGCTTTCTTT CAISDFTEAFF TRBJ1-1 TRBV10-3 NA NA
TGTGCCAGCAGCTTTTCCGGACAGGGAGGCTATGGCTACACCTTC CASSFSGQGGYGYTF TRBJ1-2 TRBV7-9 TRBD1 many
TGTGCCAGTAGTATAGACGACAGGGTGGTAAAATCACCCCTCCACTTT CASSIDDRVVKSPLHF TRBJ1-6 TRBV19 TRBD1 few
TGTGCCAGCAGCTTAATTAGCGCTGAAGCTTTCTTT CASSLISAEAFF TRBJ1-1 TRBV7-9 NA NA
TGTGCCAGCAGCTTAAAACGATTCGAAACAGATACGCAGTATTTT CASSLKRFETDTQYF TRBJ2-3 TRBV7-4 NA NA
TGTGCCAGCAGTGAAGCCCCGATTGCGACCATCGCGACTGAAGCTTTCTTT CASSEAPIATIATEAFF TRBJ1-1 TRBV6-1 NA few
TGTGCCAGCAGCACCACGCGAAGCGGGGGGAGGTACAATGAGCAGTTCTTC CASSTTRSGGRYNEQFF TRBJ2-1 TRBV7-6 TRBD2 NA
TGTGCCAGCAGCCTACGGAGGGGGCCCAGTTATGAAAAACTGTTTTTT CASSLRRGPSYEKLFF TRBJ1-4 TRBV7-2 TRBD1 NA
TGCAGTGCCGATACGTTCGGATCACCCCTCCACTTT CSADTFGSPLHF TRBJ1-6 TRBV20-1 NA NA
TGTGCCAGCAGTTACTCGTTGGATACGCAGTATTTT CASSYSLDTQYF TRBJ2-3 TRBV6-5 NA NA
TGTGCCAGCAGTGATATGAATCAGGGCCCTGGAAACACCATATATTTT CASSDMNQGPGNTIYF TRBJ1-3 TRBV25-1 NA NA
TGCAGTGCTAGAGATAGTAGAGGCGCCTACGAATACGAGCAGTACTTC CSARDSRGAYEYEQYF TRBJ2-7 TRBV20-1 NA NA
TGTGCCAGCAGCGAAGTTAGTCCTCAGAACCAGGGATTCCAAGAGACCCAGTACTTC CASSEVSPQNQGFQETQYF TRBJ2-5 TRBV7-9 NA many
TGTGCCAGCACATTTGGTAGCACTGAAGCTTTCTTT CASTFGSTEAFF TRBJ1-1 TRBV28 NA NA
TGTGCCAGCAGCTTTCGCTTGAGGACAATTCAAGAGACCCAGTACTTC CASSFRLRTIQETQYF TRBJ2-5 TRBV11-2 NA NA
TGTGCCAGCAGTTTGGGACGGCGGGCCAATTCACCCCTCCACTTT CASSLGRRANSPLHF TRBJ1-6 TRBV28 NA NA
TGTGCCAGCAGCTTGTGGGGGGAAGGCTCCTACGAGCAGTACTTC CASSLWGEGSYEQYF TRBJ2-7 TRBV7-2 NA few
TGTGCCAGCAGTTTCCGCTACAATGAGCAGTTCTTC CASSFRYNEQFF TRBJ2-1 TRBV12-3/TRBV12-4 NA NA
TGTGCCAGTAGTATAGGGAAGACCCAGTACTTC CASSIGKTQYF TRBJ2-5 TRBV19 NA NA
TGTGCCAGCAGCTTGGTTGCGGGGGGCTGGGCTAGCACAGATACGCAGTATTTT CASSLVAGGWASTDTQYF TRBJ2-3 TRBV7-2 TRBD2 NA
TGTGCCAGCAGCTTAAACGTAAGATTAAGCTCCTACGAGCAGTACTTC CASSLNVRLSSYEQYF TRBJ2-7 TRBV7-2 NA NA
TGTGCCAGCAGTTTATTAGCAGGGCATCATGAGCAGTTCTTC CASSLLAGHHEQFF TRBJ2-1 TRBV28 NA many
TGTGCCAGCAGCGAAGAGGGGGTGGGCACAGATACGCAGTATTTT CASSEEGVGTDTQYF TRBJ2-3 TRBV9 NA NA
TGCAGTGCTGAGCGACAGGTATCCTACGAGCAGTACTTC CSAERQVSYEQYF TRBJ2-7 TRBV20-1 NA NA
TGTGCCAGCAAGGAGGATGAGCAGTTCTTC CASKEDEQFF TRBJ2-1 TRBV6-6 NA NA
TGTGCCAGCGGACAGGGAACCCAGTACTTC CASGQGTQYF TRBJ2-5 TRBV27 TRBD1 few
TGCAGTGCTGCACTAGTGAGTGAGCAGTACTTC CSAALVSEQYF TRBJ2-7 TRBV20-1 NA NA
TGTGCCAGCAGCTTGGCTGGGAGTGAAAACATTCAGTACTTC CASSLAGSENIQYF TRBJ2-4 TRBV5-4 NA few
TGTGCCAGCAGCTTATGGGGACAGTCCACCGGGGAGCTGTTTTTT CASSLWGQSTGELFF TRBJ2-2 TRBV11-2 TRBD1 NA
TGTGCCACCCGGGACTTTAGCGGACTTAATGAGCAGTTCTTC CATRDFSGLNEQFF TRBJ2-1 TRBV15 NA once
TGTGCCAGCAGCTTGTACAGATCCGGCTACACCTTC CASSLYRSGYTF TRBJ1-2 TRBV5-4 NA few
TGTGCCAGCAGTATCGGGACAGGGGAGGAGACCCAGTACTTC CASSIGTGEETQYF TRBJ2-5 TRBV12-3/TRBV12-4 TRBD1 NA
TGTGCCAGCACCTTCAGGAGCTCCTATAATTCACCCCTCCACTTT CASTFRSSYNSPLHF TRBJ1-6 TRBV5-6 NA many
TGTGCCAGCAGTTATAAAGGGTTCCACAATGAGCAGTTCTTC CASSYKGFHNEQFF TRBJ2-1 TRBV7-6 NA NA
TGTGCCAGCCGGCCCTGGGGGACAGGCTATTCACCCCTCCACTTT CASRPWGTGYSPLHF TRBJ1-6 TRBV12-3/TRBV12-4 TRBD1 few
TGTGCCAGCAGTTTCGCTTCAGCCACTGAAGCTTTCTTT CASSFASATEAFF TRBJ1-1 TRBV12-3/TRBV12-4 NA NA
TGCGCCAGCAGCCAAGATTTGGGGGCGGGGGGGCTGAATTCCTACAATGAGCAGTTCTTC CASSQDLGAGGLNSYNEQFF TRBJ2-1 TRBV4-1 TRBD2 NA
TGTGCCAGCAGTTTGACAGGGCCCAATCAGCCCCAGCATTTT CASSLTGPNQPQHF TRBJ1-5 TRBV27 TRBD1 NA